Listed below are T cell receptor beta chains from one sample, sequenced in a study of blood T cell repertoires in COVID-19. Using immunoSEQ multiplex PCR, the repertoire was profiled, and TCRdb retains in-frame clones only, with some absent. Here the sample spans about 120,000 clones, 80% to 90% being singletons. Source material: peripheral blood. Receptors were obtained from a man at least 80 years old with active or convalescent COVID-19. CDR3s include the opening cysteine and the closing phenylalanine or tryptophan. D genes are given only for firm matches. For some rows the clone size is stated as once, few or many, or as a class when expanded; others skip it.

TRBD2,TRBV6-2/TRBV6-3,TRBJ2-3,many,TGTGCCAGCATCCCGGGAGGGCGCGCAGATACGCAGTATTTT,CASIPGGRADTQYF
NA,TRBV6-2/TRBV6-3,TRBJ2-6,NA,TGTGCCAGCAGTCCCGCGTTCTCCTCTGGGGCCAACGTCCTGACTTTC,CASSPAFSSGANVLTF
TRBD2,TRBV5-5,TRBJ2-5,NA,TGTGCCAGCAGCCCGACCGGGACTAGCGATGAGACCCAGTACTTC,CASSPTGTSDETQYF
NA,TRBV18,TRBJ2-5,NA,TGTGCCAGCTCAATTTTCGGAGAAGAGACCCAGTACTTC,CASSIFGEETQYF
NA,TRBV7-9,TRBJ2-3,NA,TGTGCCAGCAGCCCCCAAGGCGGTAGCACAGATACGCAGTATTTT,CASSPQGGSTDTQYF
NA,TRBV5-4,TRBJ1-5,many,TGTGCCAGCAGCCTGGCTAGGGGAAATCAGCCCCAGCATTTT,CASSLARGNQPQHF
NA,TRBV4-1,TRBJ1-4,NA,TGCGCCAGCAGCCAAGATCGCGAGCGTAATGAAAAACTGTTTTTT,CASSQDRERNEKLFF
NA,TRBV27,TRBJ1-1,NA,TGTGCCAGCAGTTTAAATTTCTACACTGAAGCTTTCTTT,CASSLNFYTEAFF
TRBD1,TRBV19,TRBJ1-4,NA,TGTGCCAGTAGTTCTGTGTCGACCAGGGGGAGTAGTGAAAAACTGTTTTTT,CASSSVSTRGSSEKLFF
NA,TRBV12-5,TRBJ2-1,once,TGTGCTAGTGGTTTGGGGACAGACAATGAGCAGTTCTTC,CASGLGTDNEQFF
TRBD1,TRBV20-1,TRBJ1-2,NA,TGCAGTGCTAGTGACTCAGGGGGCGAGGGAAGTGGCTACACCTTC,CSASDSGGEGSGYTF
TRBD1,TRBV4-1,TRBJ1-2,NA,TGCGCCAGCAGTCCGACAGGGGGTTCAGCTAACTATGGCTACACCTTC,CASSPTGGSANYGYTF
NA,TRBV28,TRBJ1-2,NA,TGTGCCAGCAGCGCGGGCTATGGCTACACCTTC,CASSAGYGYTF
TRBD1,TRBV6-1,TRBJ1-3,NA,TGTGCCAGCAGTGAAGGCAGGGGGCTAGACACCATATATTTT,CASSEGRGLDTIYF
NA,TRBV6-4,TRBJ1-2,NA,TGTGCCAGCAGTGATCAGGGTCAGAACTATGGCTACACCTTC,CASSDQGQNYGYTF
NA,TRBV7-9,TRBJ2-1,NA,TGTGCCAGCAGCTTCGCCGGGTCCATGGGGGGTGAGCAGTTCTTC,CASSFAGSMGGEQFF
TRBD1,TRBV14,TRBJ1-4,few,TGTGCCAGCAGCCAACAACCGGGACAGGGGGGAGCTAATGAAAAACTGTTTTTT,CASSQQPGQGGANEKLFF
TRBD1,TRBV5-1,TRBJ2-7,NA,TGCGCCAGCAGCTCCCAGGGGGCCTCCTACGAGCAGTACTTC,CASSSQGASYEQYF
TRBD2,TRBV4-1,TRBJ2-2,NA,TGCGCCAGCAGAGTCATAGCGGGGGCTGACGGGGAGCTGTTTTTT,CASRVIAGADGELFF
TRBD2,TRBV7-3,TRBJ2-1,NA,TGTGCCAGCAGCCCGGTACTAGCGGGGGGCTACAATGAGCAGTTCTTC,CASSPVLAGGYNEQFF
NA,TRBV5-1,TRBJ1-6,once,TGCGCCAGCAGCTTGGAGGGGACAAATAATTCACCCCTCCACTTT,CASSLEGTNNSPLHF
NA,TRBV2,TRBJ1-2,NA,TGTGCCAGCAGTGTAGGCTCAGGGGACCTAAGCTATGGCTACACCTTC,CASSVGSGDLSYGYTF
NA,TRBV6-6,TRBJ1-6,NA,TGTGCCAGCAGTTTCCAGGGCGCTAATTCACCCCTCCACTTT,CASSFQGANSPLHF
TRBD1,TRBV2,TRBJ2-3,NA,TGTGCCAGCACTCTAGGACAGGTCACAGATACGCAGTATTTT,CASTLGQVTDTQYF
TRBD2,TRBV10-3,TRBJ2-7,NA,TGTGCCATCAGTCAGGGACTACTACACTTCTACGAGCAGTACTTC,CAISQGLLHFYEQYF
NA,TRBV28,TRBJ1-2,NA,TGTGCCAGCCACGACACAGGCTATGGCTACACCTTC,CASHDTGYGYTF